The 10 T cell receptor beta chains below come from one sample, sequenced in a study of cytomegalovirus exposure and HLA in healthy donors. PCR used 60 Vbeta primers and 13 Jbeta primers. Produced via immunoSEQ multiplex PCR; TCRdb's table is partial and in-frame only. Of about 190,000 clones in the sample, just under 75% were seen once. Sequencing was performed on PBMCs. The origin of the receptors is a woman aged 30 to 39 in good health and CMV-seropositive.

The chain joins TRBV13 to TRBJ2-3; no clear D. V was cut by 6 bases and J by 0 bases, with 16 bases left in between. The germline CDR1 and CDR2 sequences are PRHDT and FYEKMQ (reference sequence). The CDR3 is 16 residues long. The CDR3 here is CASRSLQSSSTDTQYF. CDR3 nucleotide sequence: TGTGCCAGCAGGTCACTACAAAGTTCGAGCACAGATACGCAGTATTTT.

The chain uses TRBV27 and TRBJ1-5; TRBD1 matches at 10 bases. This CDR3 contains 13 residues. Germline values: CDR1 MNHEY, CDR2 SMNVEV (reference sequence). V was pared by 6 bases and J by 7 bases, with 3 bases of the junction left unmatched. The DNA for the CDR3 is TGTGCCAGCAGGGGGACAGGGGAACAGCCCCAGCATTTT. Translation gives CASRGTGEQPQHF.

The chain is built from TRBV18 and TRBJ1-1; D not certain. Per germline, CDR1 KGHSH and CDR2 LQKENI. This CDR3 comprises 15 residues. V was pared by 2 bases and J by 1 base, with 11 bases between. As DNA, the CDR3 is TGTGCCAGCTCACCAATCGCGGTGGGGAACACTGAAGCTTTCTTT. Its translation is CASSPIAVGNTEAFF.

The genes are TRBV11-2 and TRBJ2-4; D is perhaps TRBD2 (6 bases). This CDR3 is 17 amino acids long. Trimming left V 2 bases short and J 0 bases short, with 14 bases between. Per the germline V gene, CDR1 is SGHAT and CDR2 is FQNNGV. The CDR3 region is CASSLTPGDLAKNIQYF. In DNA form, the CDR3 reads TGTGCCAGCAGCTTAACCCCGGGGGATCTAGCCAAAAACATTCAGTACTTC.

This chain connects TRBV5-1 to TRBJ2-7, with 7 positions matching TRBD2. Germline V gene lookup returns CDR1 SGHRS and CDR2 YFSETQ. Trimming at V came to 4 bases and at J to 3 bases, leaving 10 bases not matched to a gene. CDR3 size: 15 residues. DNA for the CDR3: TGCGCCAGCAGCCCATCTGGCGGGAGAATCTACGAGCAGTACTTC. Its protein product is CASSPSGGRIYEQYF.

V gene TRBV5-1 combines with J gene TRBJ2-5; D might be TRBD1 (6 bases). The J call may be wrong; the DNA end is better matched by TRBJ2-7. The CDR3 has 15 amino acids. CDR1 and CDR2 (germline): SGHRS, YFSETQ. The CDR3 bases are TGCGCCAGCAGCTTGAGCCGGGACACCTCCTACGAGCAGTACTTC. This sequence encodes CASSLSRDTSYEQYF.

This chain connects TRBV7-9 to TRBJ2-1; 8 bases map to TRBD2. Trimming at V came to 7 bases and at J to 9 bases, leaving 11 bases not matched to a gene. This CDR3 region has 14 residues. CDR1 and CDR2 from the germline V gene are SEHNR and FQNEAQ (reference sequence). The CDR3 region has the DNA TGTGCCAGCATCGACCCGGGACTAGAATCTGAGCAGTTCTTC. It encodes CASIDPGLESEQFF.

This clone was observed a few times. The V and J genes are TRBV19 and TRBJ1-2; D is undetermined. The germline V gene has CDR1 LNHDA and CDR2 SQIVND (reference sequence). This CDR3 spans 13 amino acids. V gave up 2 bases and J gave up 7 bases, with 11 bases separating them. The CDR3 sequence is CASSIPMFGGYTF. The CDR3 coding sequence is TGTGCCAGTAGTATACCCATGTTCGGTGGCTACACCTTC.

The chain joins TRBV5-4 to TRBJ1-2; 12 positions agree with TRBD1. Germline V gives CDR1 SGHNT, CDR2 YYREEE (reference sequence). This CDR3 contains 16 residues. V shed 3 bases and J 7 bases; nucleotides not matched to a gene: 10. The DNA of the CDR3 is TGTGCCAGCAGCTCGCTCCCGGGACAGGGGGCCCGTGGCTACACCTTC. Protein product: CASSSLPGQGARGYTF.

A few counts support this clone. This chain links TRBV19 with TRBJ2-7; possible D gene TRBD1, 5 bases. This CDR3 is 12 amino acids long. In germline, CDR1 is LNHDA, CDR2 SQIVND (reference sequence). Deletions cut 7 bases from V and 2 bases from J, with 9 bases between. The CDR3 loop reads CASKGRAYEQYF. The CDR3 DNA reads as TGTGCCAGTAAAGGCAGGGCCTACGAGCAGTACTTC.